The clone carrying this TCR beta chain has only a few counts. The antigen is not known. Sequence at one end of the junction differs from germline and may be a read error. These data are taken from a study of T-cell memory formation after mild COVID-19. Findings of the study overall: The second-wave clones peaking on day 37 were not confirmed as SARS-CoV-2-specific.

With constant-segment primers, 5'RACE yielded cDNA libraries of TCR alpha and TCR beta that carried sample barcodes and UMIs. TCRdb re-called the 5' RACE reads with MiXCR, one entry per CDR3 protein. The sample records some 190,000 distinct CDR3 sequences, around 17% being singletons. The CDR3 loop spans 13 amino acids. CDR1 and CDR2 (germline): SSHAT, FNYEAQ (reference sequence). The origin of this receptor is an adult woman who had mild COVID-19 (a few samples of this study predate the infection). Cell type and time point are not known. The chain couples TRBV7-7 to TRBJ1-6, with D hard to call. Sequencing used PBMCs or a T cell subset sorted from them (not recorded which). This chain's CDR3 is CASSLAAETPLHF. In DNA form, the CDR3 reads TGTGCTAGCAGCTTAGCGGCAGAAACACCCCTCCACTTT.